What follows are 4 T cell receptor beta chains derived from one specimen sequenced in a study of identical twins. MiXCR, run by TCRdb on the 5' RACE reads, gives a single entry per CDR3 protein. This sample has some 630,000 distinct CDR3 sequences; under 8.5% occur once, and the top ten carry roughly 1.6%. The same sample was also used in a study of yellow fever vaccine responses in identical twins.

The sample comprised PBMCs. The receptors come from a woman between 18 and 30 years old in good health.

This rearrangement joins TRBV7-9 to TRBJ2-5; tentatively, D is TRBD1 (6 bases). CDR3 size: 14 residues. Germline-derived CDR1 and CDR2 are SEHNR and FQNEAQ (reference sequence). Trimming took off 5 bases at V and 5 bases at J, with 15 bases between the two ends. The CDR3 bases are TGTGCCAGCAGCAAAGAACAGGGCCTGGAGACCCAGTACTTC. It is translated as CASSKEQGLETQYF. Filled out from reference TRBV7-9 and TRBJ2-5, the complete variable domain reads DTGVSQNPRHKITKRGQNVTFRCDPISEHNRLYWYRQTLGQGPEFLTYFQNEAQLEKSRLLSDRFSAERPKGSFSTLEIQRTEQGDSAMYLCASSKEQGLETQYFGPGTRLLVL.

This clonotype was counted many times. The V gene is TRBV20-1, the J gene TRBJ2-7, with 7 nucleotides matching TRBD1. V lost 4 bases to trimming and J lost 3 bases; unmatched junction nucleotides: 9. The CDR3 consists of 14 residues. CDR1 and CDR2 from the germline V gene are DFQATT and SNEGSKA (reference sequence). The CDR3, as DNA: TGCAGTGCTAAGGAAATGGCAGGGGGCTACGAGCAGTACTTC. Translated, it gives CSAKEMAGGYEQYF.

This clonotype was found many times. The chain combines TRBV29-1 with TRBJ1-6, with a weak D call TRBD1 (6 bases). V dropped 6 bases and J dropped 6 bases, with 15 bases sitting between them. Germline-derived CDR1 and CDR2 are SQVTM and ANQGSEA. The CDR3 sequence is 14 residues long. CDR3 loop: CSVADTGFNSPLHF. DNA of the CDR3: TGCAGCGTCGCGGATACAGGGTTTAATTCACCCCTCCACTTT. The full variable domain, completed using reference TRBV29-1 and TRBJ1-6, is SAVISQKPSRDICQRGTSLTIQCQVDSQVTMMFWYRQQPGQSLTLIATANQGSEATYESGFVIDKFPISRPNLTFSTLTVSNMSPEDSSIYLCSVADTGFNSPLHFGNGTRLTVT.

This sequence joins TRBV19 and TRBJ1-2; TRBD1 aligns across 7 bases. The CDR3 has 14 residues. Germline loops: CDR1 LNHDA, CDR2 SQIVND (reference sequence). The trim removed 8 bases at V and 2 bases at J, leaving 8 bases unmatched. DNA for the CDR3: TGTGCCAGTGGTCGCGGACAGGCGAACTATGGCTACACCTTC. This gives the protein CASGRGQANYGYTF.